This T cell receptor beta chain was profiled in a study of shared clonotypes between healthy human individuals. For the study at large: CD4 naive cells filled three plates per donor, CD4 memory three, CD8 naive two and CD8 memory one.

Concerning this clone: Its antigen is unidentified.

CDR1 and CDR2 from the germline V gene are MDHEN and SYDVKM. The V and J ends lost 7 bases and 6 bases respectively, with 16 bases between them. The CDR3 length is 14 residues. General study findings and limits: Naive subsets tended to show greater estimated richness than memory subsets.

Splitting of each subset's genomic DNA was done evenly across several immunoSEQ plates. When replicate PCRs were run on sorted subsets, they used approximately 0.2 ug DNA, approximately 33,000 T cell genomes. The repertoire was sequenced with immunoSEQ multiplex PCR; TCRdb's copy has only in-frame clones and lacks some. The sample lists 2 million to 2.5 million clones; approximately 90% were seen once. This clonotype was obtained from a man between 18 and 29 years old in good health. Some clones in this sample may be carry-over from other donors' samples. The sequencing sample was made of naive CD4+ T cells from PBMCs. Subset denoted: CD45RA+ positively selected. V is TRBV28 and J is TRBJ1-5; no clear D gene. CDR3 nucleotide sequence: TGTGCCAGCATACTCTCTGCCCCCGGTCAGCCCCAGCATTTT. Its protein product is CASILSAPGQPQHF.